This TCR beta chain appears in the sequencing data of a study of T-cell reconstitution after alpha-beta-depleted transplantation in children. The TCRbeta library was prepared with unique molecular identifiers. One entry per CDR3 protein results from TCRdb running MiXCR on the PCR reads. The top ten hold approximately 13% of the sample, which has about 170,000 distinct CDR3 sequences, around 10% seen once. This CDR3 has 19 residues. A word on this clonotype: Germline and junction disagree at one end, which may indicate a read error.

The receptor was isolated from a boy between 2 and 10 years old with acute myeloid leukemia, due to receive a stem cell transplant. Sequenced here: PBMCs, sampled before TCRalphabeta/CD19-depleted stem cell transplant. The genes are TRBV12-3 or TRBV12-4 and TRBJ2-7; D perhaps matches TRBD2 (5 bases). CDR3 amino acids: CASCLNPPLWEQDSYEQYF. The CDR3 bases are TGTGCCAGCTGTTTAAACCCCCCGTTGTGGGAGCAGGATTCCTACGAGCAGTACTTC.